This T cell receptor beta chain was found in a study of cytotoxic CD8 clonotypes in ibrutinib-treated CLL. Overall study context: Once patients had received a median around 12 months of treatment, range 6 to 36, response samples were obtained.

The method was immunoSEQ multiplex PCR; TCRdb's version includes in-frame clones alone and lacks a portion of them. The table shows approximately 97,000 clones, with around 77% occurring only once. The V end lost 3 bases, the J end lost 3 bases, and 21 bases lay between the germline ends. Germline V gives CDR1 SGHKS, CDR2 YYEKEE (reference sequence). The CDR3 is made up of 17 amino acids. This chain uses TRBV5-5 with TRBJ1-2, with D possibly matching TRBD1 (5 bases). The sequencing here drew on PBMCs, taken after 24 months of ibrutinib treatment. The receptor's source is a human donor with chronic lymphocytic leukemia. CDR3 sequence reads: CASSSQGLGRRDYGYTF. In DNA, the CDR3 is TGTGCCAGCAGCTCCCAGGGCCTCGGGCGGAGGGACTATGGCTACACCTTC.